This TCR beta chain came from a study of molecular identifiers for immune sequencing clone quantification. Previously published methods and listed TCR primers were used for the bulk TCR libraries. TCRdb recomputed calls from the PCR reads with MiXCR, one row per CDR3 protein. This sample has a few hundred thousand distinct CDR3 sequences; 20% to 25% occur once, and the top ten carry 0.65% to 0.95%. The origin of this receptor is a human donor in good health. Some libraries in this study had Jurkat cell RNA spiked in. Sequencing used naive CD8+ T cells from blood, with Jurkat cell RNA spiked in. Subset meaning: FACS-sorted CD8+CD4-CCR7+CD45RA+ naive T cells.

The CDR3 sequence is CASRSILWGANTGELFF. The CDR3 DNA sequence: TGTGCCAGCAGATCGATCTTGTGGGGGGCGAACACCGGGGAGCTGTTTTTT. V gene TRBV6-2 or TRBV6-3 combines with J gene TRBJ2-2; tentatively, D is TRBD2 (6 bases). The CDR3 has 17 residues. Germline values: CDR1 MNHEY, CDR2 SVGEGT. With 6 bases removed from V and 0 bases from J, the gap between germline ends came to 17 bases.